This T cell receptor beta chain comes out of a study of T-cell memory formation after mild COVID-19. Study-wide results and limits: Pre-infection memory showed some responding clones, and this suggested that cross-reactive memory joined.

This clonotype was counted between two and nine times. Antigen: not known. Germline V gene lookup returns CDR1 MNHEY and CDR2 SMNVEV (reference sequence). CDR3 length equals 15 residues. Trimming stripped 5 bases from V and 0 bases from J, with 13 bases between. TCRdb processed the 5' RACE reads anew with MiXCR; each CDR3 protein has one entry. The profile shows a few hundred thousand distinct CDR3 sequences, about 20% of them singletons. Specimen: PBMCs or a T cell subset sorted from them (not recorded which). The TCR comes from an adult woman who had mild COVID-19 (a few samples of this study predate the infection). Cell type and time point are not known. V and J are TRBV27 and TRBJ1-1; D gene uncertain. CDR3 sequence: CASSPYSALNTEAFF. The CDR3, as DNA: TGTGCCAGCAGTCCGTACAGCGCTCTGAACACTGAAGCTTTCTTT.